Listed below are T cell receptor beta chains from one sample, sequenced in a study of OX40 agonist ivuxolimab in advanced cancers. The data were produced by immunoSEQ multiplex PCR, yet TCRdb's version contains in-frame clones alone and is incomplete. This sample yields more than 35,000 clones, of which more than 80% are seen a single time; around 16% belongs to the top ten. Sequencing was performed on CD4+ or CD8+ T cells sorted from blood, taken in a trial of the OX40 agonist ivuxolimab. The receptors originated from an adult with an advanced solid tumor such as melanoma, head and neck, liver or kidney cancer. Each CDR3 is given with its conserved first and last residue. A D gene is named only where the DNA matches it firmly. Clone size is stated in some rows and not others, as once, few, many or a class when expanded.

>TRBV28|TRBJ1-5|NA|NA
CASSFSTVNQPQHF
TGTGCCAGCAGTTTTTCGACAGTAAATCAGCCCCAGCATTTT
>TRBV6-5|TRBJ2-3|TRBD2|NA
CASSYPGLGADTQYF
TGTGCCAGCAGTTACCCGGGACTAGGCGCAGATACGCAGTATTTT
>TRBV13|TRBJ2-2|NA|NA
CASSHGGTGGGTAGELFF
TGTGCCAGCAGCCATGGAGGCACAGGTGGGGGGACTGCCGGGGAGCTGTTTTTT
>TRBV4-3|TRBJ2-3|NA|NA
CASSQVGTLTGDTQYF
TGCGCCAGCAGCCAAGTGGGCACACTGACAGGAGATACGCAGTATTTT
>TRBV9|TRBJ2-3|NA|few
CASSATGTSTDTQYF
TGTGCCAGCAGCGCGACCGGGACTAGCACAGATACGCAGTATTTT
>TRBV11-2|TRBJ2-1|NA|NA
CASSSPLMRHYNEQFF
TGTGCCAGCAGCTCTCCCTTGATGCGGCACTACAATGAGCAGTTCTTC
>TRBV6-1|TRBJ1-1|NA|NA
CASSEIGAINTEAFF
TGTGCCAGCAGTGAAATAGGCGCCATTAACACTGAAGCTTTCTTT
>TRBV10-2|TRBJ2-3|TRBD2|NA
CAGGTGLAGMTQYF
TGCGCCGGAGGGACGGGACTAGCGGGCATGACGCAGTATTTT
>TRBV27|TRBJ2-2|TRBD1|once
CASSDGTGWPGELFF
TGTGCCAGCAGTGATGGGACAGGGTGGCCCGGGGAGCTGTTTTTT
>TRBV6-6|TRBJ1-4|NA|NA
CASSLESGINEKLFF
TGTGCCAGCAGTTTGGAGTCTGGGATTAATGAAAAACTGTTTTTT
>TRBV7-6|TRBJ2-2|TRBD2|NA
CASSLEAVAGGNTGELFF
TGTGCCAGCAGCTTAGAGGCGGTAGCGGGGGGGAACACCGGGGAGCTGTTTTTT
>TRBV4-1|TRBJ2-5|NA|NA
CASSQRGRNGYQETQYF
TGCGCCAGCAGCCAGAGGGGTAGAAACGGGTACCAAGAGACCCAGTACTTC
>TRBV5-6|TRBJ2-7|NA|NA
CASLVGGSYEQYF
TGTGCCAGCCTCGTGGGGGGCTCCTACGAGCAGTACTTC
>TRBV5-1|TRBJ1-5|NA|once
CASSLVGGQPQHF
TGCGCCAGCAGCTTGGTTGGGGGTCAGCCCCAGCATTTT
>TRBV2|TRBJ2-3|NA|NA
CASPPGTDTQYF
TGTGCCAGCCCCCCCGGCACAGATACGCAGTATTTT
>TRBV29-1|TRBJ1-1|NA|NA
CSVGGGLNTEAFF
TGCAGCGTTGGAGGTGGCTTGAACACTGAAGCTTTCTTT
>TRBV30|TRBJ2-3|NA|NA
CAWSVPLDSRTDTQYF
TGTGCCTGGAGTGTACCCCTCGACAGCAGGACAGATACGCAGTATTTT
>TRBV28|TRBJ1-1|TRBD1|NA
CASRANRGLAEAFF
TGTGCCAGCAGGGCCAACAGGGGCCTTGCTGAAGCTTTCTTT
>TRBV5-4|TRBJ2-7|NA|NA
CASSWGSRYEQYF
TGTGCCAGCAGCTGGGGCTCTAGGTACGAGCAGTACTTC
>TRBV27|TRBJ2-2|TRBD1|NA
CASSWTGSTGELFF
TGTGCCAGCAGTTGGACAGGGAGCACCGGGGAGCTGTTTTTT
>TRBV15|TRBJ2-3|TRBD1|NA
CATSTLQGAMSYTQYF
TGTGCCACCAGCACCCTACAGGGGGCAATGTCATATACGCAGTATTTT
>TRBV10-3|TRBJ1-2|NA|NA
CAISESEGGSGGYTF
TGTGCCATCAGTGAGTCAGAGGGCGGCTCCGGGGGCTACACCTTC
>TRBV6-5|TRBJ1-1|NA|NA
CASSSGGLLNTEAFF
TGTGCCAGCAGTTCTGGGGGGCTCCTGAACACTGAAGCTTTCTTT
>TRBV7-2|TRBJ2-7|TRBD2|once
CASSQRGGYYEQYF
TGTGCCAGCAGCCAGCGGGGGGGGTACTACGAGCAGTACTTC
>TRBV10-3|TRBJ2-1|NA|NA
CATSLGMTTEEQFF
TGTGCCACATCCCTCGGGATGACTACAGAAGAGCAGTTCTTC
>TRBV5-3|TRBJ2-6|TRBD2|NA
CARSQGLAGFSGANVLTF
TGTGCCAGAAGCCAAGGCCTAGCGGGATTCTCTGGGGCCAACGTCCTGACTTTC
>TRBV21-1|TRBJ2-2|NA|NA
CASSKSAEEGLAATGELFF
TGTGCCAGCAGCAAATCGGCAGAAGAGGGACTAGCGGCAACCGGGGAGCTGTTTTTT
>TRBV1|TRBJ1-1|NA|NA
CTSSQDRSRRAGGLDTEAFF
TGCACCAGCAGCCAAGATAGATCCCGAAGAGCCGGCGGATTAGACACTGAAGCTTTCTTT
>TRBV7-6|TRBJ2-1|TRBD2|NA
CASSLARAGNPYNEQFF
TGTGCCAGCAGCTTAGCGCGAGCGGGGAACCCCTACAATGAGCAGTTCTTC
>TRBV27|TRBJ2-7|TRBD1|NA
CASSKSAGTGTNEQYF
TGTGCCAGCAGTAAGTCGGCCGGGACAGGGACCAACGAGCAGTACTTC
>TRBV29-1|TRBJ2-1|TRBD2|NA
CSAPGLTSGRSYNEQFF
TGCAGCGCCCCTGGGCTGACTAGCGGGCGGTCCTACAATGAGCAGTTCTTC
>TRBV6-1|TRBJ2-1|NA|few
CASSEGNGFDEQFF
TGTGCCAGCAGTGAAGGTAACGGGTTCGATGAGCAGTTCTTC
>TRBV19|TRBJ2-7|NA|NA
CATSPGPTYEQYF
TGTGCCACTTCCCCAGGACCGACCTACGAGCAGTACTTC
>TRBV28|TRBJ2-7|NA|NA
CASNRAYEQYF
TGTGCCAGCAACAGGGCTTACGAGCAGTACTTC
>TRBV19|TRBJ2-1|TRBD2|once
CASSTSGSYNEQFF
TGTGCCAGTAGCACTAGCGGGAGCTACAATGAGCAGTTCTTC
>TRBV5-6|TRBJ1-2|NA|NA
CASSSSGAYGYTF
TGTGCCAGCAGCTCCTCAGGGGCCTATGGCTACACCTTC
>TRBV9|TRBJ2-5|NA|NA
CASSVEGAGQETQYF
TGTGCCAGCAGCGTAGAAGGGGCGGGTCAAGAGACCCAGTACTTC
>TRBV2|TRBJ1-1|NA|NA
CASSVGPLSMNTEAFF
TGTGCCAGCAGTGTAGGCCCTCTGTCAATGAACACTGAAGCTTTCTTT
>TRBV21-1|TRBJ2-1|NA|NA
CASRAKNRTGKNEQFF
TGTGCCAGCAGAGCAAAAAATAGGACAGGGAAGAATGAGCAGTTCTTC
>TRBV2|TRBJ1-3|NA|NA
CASRGGRKRNTIYF
TGTGCCAGCAGGGGGGGACGGAAAAGAAACACCATATATTTT
>TRBV18|TRBJ2-7|NA|NA
CASSPAGPIYEQYF
TGTGCCAGCTCACCAGCGGGGCCCATCTACGAGCAGTACTTC
>TRBV7-3|TRBJ1-1|NA|NA
CASSMTDGTEAFF
TGTGCCAGCAGCATGACAGATGGCACTGAAGCTTTCTTT
>TRBV11-3|TRBJ2-1|NA|NA
CASSLEWRDEQFF
TGTGCCAGCAGCTTAGAATGGCGCGATGAGCAGTTCTTC
>TRBV6-6|TRBJ2-7|NA|NA
CASSYSQIREQYF
TGTGCCAGCAGTTACTCTCAGATACGCGAGCAGTACTTC
>TRBV7-2|TRBJ2-2|NA|NA
CASSLTNTGELFF
TGTGCCAGCAGCTTAACGAACACCGGGGAGCTGTTTTTT
>TRBV9|TRBJ2-3|TRBD2|NA
CASSVATLDGTSGGASTDTQYF
TGTGCCAGCAGCGTAGCTACCCTTGATGGGACTAGCGGGGGGGCGAGCACAGATACGCAGTATTTT
>TRBV11-3|TRBJ2-1|NA|NA
CASSWTANEQFF
TGTGCCAGCAGCTGGACTGCAAATGAGCAGTTCTTC
>TRBV18|TRBJ2-7|NA|NA
CASSPGVAYEQYF
TGTGCCAGCTCACCGGGTGTAGCCTACGAGCAGTACTTC
>TRBV7-6|TRBJ2-7|NA|medium-sized
CASSLAGEYEQYF
TGTGCCAGCAGCTTAGCGGGAGAGTACGAGCAGTACTTC
>TRBV5-1|TRBJ1-1|NA|few
CASSLIDSRTEAFF
TGCGCCAGCAGCTTGATCGACTCCCGCACTGAAGCTTTCTTT